This TCR beta chain came from a study of technical replicates of blood from several donors. Some clones are missing from TCRdb's copy, which holds only in-frame ones; the method was immunoSEQ multiplex PCR. The table has under 95,000 clones, 75% to 95% seen once. Looked up from germline, CDR1 is MGHRA and CDR2 is YSYEKL. This CDR3 has 14 residues. Trimming shortened V by 1 base and J by 8 bases, and 12 bases separated the two germline ends. The receptor comes from a human donor in good health. Some clones in this sample may be carry-over from other donors' samples. V gene TRBV4-1 combines with J gene TRBJ2-1; TRBD2 might be the D (5 bases). Input material: T cells isolated from PBMCs. Here the CDR3 DNA reads TGCGCCAGCAGCCAAGTTCGGGAAGGTGATGAGCAGTTCTTC. Translating gives CASSQVREGDEQFF.